A single sample gave rise to the 27 T cell receptor beta chains below, sequenced in a study of blood T cell repertoires in COVID-19. Using immunoSEQ multiplex PCR, the repertoire was profiled, and TCRdb retains in-frame clones only, with some absent. The sample lists some 68,000 clones, 86% occurring once. Material: peripheral blood. All receptors come from a man aged 50 or older with active COVID-19.

This clone has only a few counts. The V call is TRBV5-1, the J call TRBJ2-3; maybe TRBD1 (6 bases). Germline lookup yields CDR1 SGHRS and CDR2 YFSETQ. The ends were cut back, 8 bases at V and 5 bases at J, with 18 bases in the middle. The CDR3 has 14 amino acids. The CDR3 loop reads CASKGQFGLDTQYF. In DNA, the CDR3 is TGCGCCAGTAAAGGACAGTTCGGTCTAGATACGCAGTATTTT. Full variable domain (outside the CDR3, taken from reference TRBV5-1 and TRBJ2-3): KAGVTQTPRYLIKTRGQQVTLSCSPISGHRSVSWYQQTPGQGLQFLFEYFSETQRNKGNFPGRFSGRQFSNSRSEMNVSTLELGDSALYLCASKGQFGLDTQYFGPGTRLTVL.

This clone has only one observation. The chain employs TRBV5-8 and TRBJ1-1; D may be TRBD1 (6 bases). This CDR3 has 14 amino acids. Germline V gene sequence: CDR1 SGHTS, CDR2 YDEGEE. V was cut by 4 bases and J by 0 bases, with 10 bases left in between. CDR3 coding DNA: TGTGCCAGCAGCAGGACAGCCATGAACACTGAAGCTTTCTTT. This codes for CASSRTAMNTEAFF.

The gene calls are TRBV7-2 and TRBJ1-5; perhaps TRBD1 as D (5 bases). CDR1 is SGHTA and CDR2 is FQGNSA in the germline V gene. V dropped 5 bases and J dropped 7 bases, with 12 bases sitting between them. The length of the CDR3 is 13 residues. In DNA form, the CDR3 reads TGTGCCAGCAGCCCTGACCAGGGACAGCCCCAGCATTTT. Its protein product is CASSPDQGQPQHF.

The chain combines TRBV2 with TRBJ1-1; TRBD1 might be the D (6 bases). The CDR3 is made up of 13 amino acids. Germline V gene lookup returns CDR1 SNHLY and CDR2 FYNNEI. Trimming took 7 bases from V and 1 from J, leaving 10 bases between them. The CDR3 nucleotides are TGTGCCAGCAACATACAGGGGAACACTGAAGCTTTCTTT. This translates into CASNIQGNTEAFF.

This clone occurred a few times. The rearrangement links TRBV19 to TRBJ2-7; 10 nucleotides agree with TRBD1. J lost 5 bases, V lost 4 bases, and 5 bases had no gene match. Per the germline V gene, CDR1 is LNHDA and CDR2 is SQIVND (reference sequence). This CDR3 has 14 amino acids. CDR3 loop: CASSTGTGVHEQYF. The CDR3 DNA reads TGTGCCAGTAGTACGGGGACAGGGGTCCACGAGCAGTACTTC.

V is TRBV6-5 and J is TRBJ2-7, with 7 bases that match TRBD1. In germline, CDR1 is MNHEY, CDR2 SVGAGI. The CDR3 contains 13 residues. The trim removed 7 bases at V and 3 bases at J, leaving 6 bases unmatched. This chain's CDR3 is CASTRGTDYEQYF. CDR3 nucleotides: TGTGCCAGCACTAGGGGGACAGACTACGAGCAGTACTTC.

The chain uses TRBV28 and TRBJ1-2; possibly TRBD1 for D (5 bases). V was shortened by 11 bases and J by 4 bases, with 17 bases between the two germline ends. This CDR3 has 13 amino acids. Germline V gives CDR1 MDHEN, CDR2 SYDVKM. The CDR3 nucleotides are TGTGCCGCAGTGGGGGGAGATGGCTATGGCTACACCTTC. Residues: CAAVGGDGYGYTF.

This chain links TRBV6-6 with TRBJ1-1; TRBD1 might be the D (6 bases). The V and J ends lost 8 bases and 1 base respectively, with 14 bases between them. Germline loops: CDR1 MNHNY, CDR2 SVGAGI (reference sequence). The CDR3 loop spans 14 amino acids. CDR3 region: CASDFGQKNTEAFF. The CDR3 bases are TGTGCCAGCGACTTCGGACAGAAGAACACTGAAGCTTTCTTT.

The V and J genes are TRBV10-3 and TRBJ2-5; 9 bases match TRBD2. This CDR3 has 13 amino acids. CDR1 is ENHRY and CDR2 is SYGVKD in the germline V gene. Trimming took 7 bases from V and 4 from J; bases not matched to a gene: 4. The CDR3 DNA sequence: TGTGCCATCAAGAGAGCGGGGGGAGAGACCCAGTACTTC. This translates into CAIKRAGGETQYF.

The chain combines TRBV3-1 (or the pseudogene TRBV3-2) with TRBJ1-4, with D possibly being TRBD1 (5 bases). Germline V gene data show CDR1 as LGHDT and CDR2 as YNNKEL (reference sequence). The V end lost 4 bases, the J end lost 4 bases, and 10 bases lay between the germline ends. The CDR3 spans 14 residues. The CDR3 region is CASSRLDINEKLFF. CDR3 bases: TGTGCCAGCAGCCGATTGGACATTAATGAAAAACTGTTTTTT.

The rearrangement links TRBV2 to TRBJ1-6; D is perhaps TRBD1 (5 bases). CDR1 is SNHLY, CDR2 FYNNEI, per germline. There are 13 residues in the CDR3. V lost 6 bases to trimming and J lost 15 bases, with 18 bases between them. CDR3 amino acids: CASRTESRSDLHF. The CDR3 DNA follows: TGTGCCAGCAGGACAGAAAGCCGTTCCGACCTCCACTTT.

The CDR3 loop is CASRPPGGEQYF. The CDR3 DNA follows: TGTGCCAGCAGACCCCCCGGAGGCGAGCAGTACTTC. The chain joins TRBV6-5 to TRBJ2-7; D might be TRBD2 (5 bases). This CDR3 contains 12 residues. The V end was cut by 6 bases, the J end by 6 bases, with 12 bases between. Germline V lookup: CDR1 MNHEY, CDR2 SVGAGI.

The chain uses TRBV4-3 and TRBJ2-3; 9 bases fit TRBD2. V shed 0 bases, J shed 2 bases, and the junction held 6 bases outside the gene matches. There are 17 residues in the CDR3. The germline gives CDR1 LGHNA, CDR2 YSLEER. The CDR3 protein is CASSQDRLAGNTDTQYF. CDR3 DNA sequence: TGCGCCAGCAGCCAAGATCGGCTAGCGGGAAACACAGATACGCAGTATTTT.

The chain links TRBV5-4 to TRBJ1-2, with D maybe TRBD1 (5 bases). CDR3 length: 14 residues. In germline, CDR1 is SGHNT, CDR2 YYREEE (reference sequence). V dropped 0 bases and J dropped 6 bases, with 12 bases sitting between them. This chain's CDR3 is CASSLGPGSNGYTF. CDR3 DNA sequence: TGTGCCAGCAGCTTGGGCCCAGGGTCTAATGGCTACACCTTC.

The V gene is TRBV6-5, the J gene TRBJ1-1, with D maybe TRBD1 (5 bases). The length of the CDR3 is 13 residues. The germline V gene has CDR1 MNHEY and CDR2 SVGAGI. Trimming took 6 bases from V and 4 from J, leaving 12 bases between them. The CDR3, as DNA: TGTGCCAGCAGAATCAGGGAGGGCACTGAAGCTTTCTTT. Encoded protein: CASRIREGTEAFF.

The V and J genes are TRBV5-5 and TRBJ1-5, with 7 positions matching TRBD1. V lost 1 base, J lost 5 bases, and 9 bases stayed unmatched. The CDR3 length is 16 residues. From germline, CDR1 is SGHKS and CDR2 YYEKEE (reference sequence). CDR3 residues: CASSLTGDNHYQPQHF. The CDR3 DNA follows: TGTGCCAGCAGCTTGACAGGGGATAATCATTATCAGCCCCAGCATTTT.

The chain joins TRBV24-1 to TRBJ1-2; tentative D call: TRBD1 (5 bases). Trimming cost V 3 bases and J 4 bases, with 5 bases left between them. CDR1 KGHDR and CDR2 SFDVKD come from the germline V gene. The CDR3 spans 12 residues. CDR3 sequence: CATSDQGYGYTF. In DNA form, the CDR3 reads TGTGCCACCAGTGATCAGGGCTATGGCTACACCTTC.

This clone was seen just once. The chain uses TRBV7-9 and TRBJ2-1, with TRBD2 matching 8 bases. J lost 5 bases, V lost 2 bases, and 8 bases had no gene match. The CDR3 extends over 16 amino acids. Germline assignment: CDR1 SEHNR and CDR2 FQNEAQ (reference sequence). CDR3 DNA: TGTGCCAGCAGCTTATTAATCGGGAGGGGGGACAATGAGCAGTTCTTC. Amino acid sequence: CASSLLIGRGDNEQFF.

V gene TRBV14 combines with J gene TRBJ1-4; 7 bases map to TRBD1. There are 17 residues in the CDR3. In germline, CDR1 is SGHDN, CDR2 FVKESK. V lost 3 bases to trimming and J lost 5 bases; unmatched junction nucleotides: 12. CDR3 loop: CASSHVLRDRENEKLFF. CDR3 sequence (DNA): TGTGCCAGCAGCCACGTGCTCCGGGACAGAGAAAATGAAAAACTGTTTTTT.

The chain's CDR3 is CASSLGPGAGYTF. The CDR3 DNA follows: TGTGCCAGCAGCCTAGGACCAGGGGCCGGCTACACCTTC. V usage is TRBV7-2 and J usage is TRBJ1-2; a weak D match, TRBD1 (6 bases). V lost 5 bases and J 8 bases, leaving 15 bases between the germline ends. This CDR3 spans 13 amino acids. Germline lookup yields CDR1 SGHTA and CDR2 FQGNSA.

The genes are TRBV6-2 or TRBV6-3 and TRBJ2-1, with a weak D call TRBD2 (5 bases). The CDR3 sequence is 12 residues long. Looked up from germline, CDR1 is MNHEY and CDR2 is SVGEGT. The V end lost 6 bases, the J end lost 14 bases, and 17 bases lay between the germline ends. The chain's CDR3 is CASSQTTREKFF. The CDR3, as DNA: TGTGCCAGCAGCCAAACAACCCGGGAAAAGTTCTTC.

The chain combines TRBV4-2 with TRBJ2-7, with TRBD2 as a possible D gene (5 bases). Germline loops: CDR1 LGHNA, CDR2 YNFKEQ. The CDR3 loop spans 13 amino acids. V lost 1 base, J lost 7 bases, and 11 bases lay in between. The CDR3 region has the DNA TGTGCCAGCAGCCAAGGCCGGACTGGGGAGCAGTACTTC. Translation gives CASSQGRTGEQYF.

This chain uses TRBV2 with TRBJ2-3; possibly TRBD2 for D (5 bases). The CDR3 sequence is 15 residues long. Trimming shortened V by 9 bases and J by 0 bases, and 16 bases separated the two germline ends. Germline loops: CDR1 SNHLY, CDR2 FYNNEI. The CDR3 sequence is CARWVEGSSTDTQYF. In DNA, the CDR3 is TGTGCCAGGTGGGTAGAGGGTTCTAGCACAGATACGCAGTATTTT.

J is TRBJ2-7 and V is TRBV7-7; 12 nucleotides match TRBD2. Germline trimming cut 5 bases from V and 0 bases from J; bases unmatched to any gene: 14. The CDR3 is 19 amino acids. CDR1 SSHAT and CDR2 FNYEAQ come from the germline V gene (reference sequence). CDR3 loop: CASSRRNSGTSGLSYEQYF. CDR3 nucleotides: TGTGCCAGCAGCCGGCGAAATTCCGGGACTAGCGGGCTCTCCTACGAGCAGTACTTC.

The V gene is TRBV2, the J gene TRBJ2-2, with 8 bases matching TRBD2. Trimming cost V 5 bases and J 2 bases; bases outside gene matches: 7. This CDR3 comprises 16 residues. The germline V gene encodes CDR1 SNHLY and CDR2 FYNNEI. The CDR3: CASSREAGANTGELFF. The DNA for the CDR3 is TGTGCCAGCAGTCGCGAAGCGGGAGCCAACACCGGGGAGCTGTTTTTT. Filled out from reference TRBV2 and TRBJ2-2, the complete variable domain reads EPEVTQTPSHQVTQMGQEVILRCVPISNHLYFYWYRQILGQKVEFLVSFYNNEISEKSEIFDDQFSVERPDGSNFTLKIRSTKLEDSAMYFCASSREAGANTGELFFGEGSRLTVL.

The chain carries TRBV6-2 or TRBV6-3 and TRBJ1-5, with a tentative D call TRBD1 (5 bases). CDR3 length: 12 residues. The germline gives CDR1 MNHEY, CDR2 SVGEGT. The V end was cut by 5 bases, the J end by 7 bases, with 9 bases between. The CDR3 DNA reads as TGTGCCAGCAGTCCAGGGTCCCAGCCCCAGCATTTT. It is translated as CASSPGSQPQHF.

The CDR3 DNA reads TGTGCCAGCACGGGACAGTCCATTCGGGGCAATCAGCCCCAGCATTTT. Translating it yields CASTGQSIRGNQPQHF. This sequence joins TRBV2 and TRBJ1-5; 7 bases fit TRBD1. The CDR3 is 16 amino acids. J lost 2 bases, V lost 7 bases, and 11 bases had no gene match. The germline gives CDR1 SNHLY, CDR2 FYNNEI.